Included here is one T cell receptor beta chain sequence, with context. How the authors handled the data: Reference gene primers were amplified, and this amplification served to estimate nucleated cell counts. The method was immunoSEQ multiplex PCR; TCRdb's version includes in-frame clones alone and lacks a portion of them. Clonal size and the V and J genes are those of that table, whereas D and trimming came from the DNA. The table records 30,000 or so clones, approximately 78% of them present only once. The CDR3 spans 14 residues. J lost 6 bases, V lost 1 base, and 7 bases had no gene match. Per the germline V gene, CDR1 is SGDLS and CDR2 is YYNGEE. The data were taken from a study of blood T cell repertoires in COVID-19. Looking at the study overall: Material from acute and convalescent COVID-19 was sourced from the United States, Italy and Spain. T cells, B-cell-depleted T cells, or PBMCs provided the cDNA or gDNA that served as material.

The chain carries TRBV9 and TRBJ2-7; 7 positions match TRBD2. What was sequenced was peripheral blood. The sequence derives from a man aged 80 or over with active or convalescent COVID-19. CDR3: CASSVRGLFGEQYF. The CDR3 DNA reads as TGTGCCAGCAGCGTAAGGGGACTATTCGGCGAGCAGTACTTC.